The entry below gives a single TCR beta chain sequence along with its context. This sample was included in a study of blood T cell repertoires in COVID-19. Participants were aged about 18 to 89 years from around 25 US areas. Participants reported their clinical history, and cohort assignment relied on those reports. Each exposed participant met a COVID-19 case in the 2 weeks preceding study entry. Original processing notes: Reference gene primer amplification yielded estimated nucleated cell counts. The repertoire was sequenced with immunoSEQ multiplex PCR; TCRdb's copy has only in-frame clones and lacks some. The DNA gave D and trimming, while V, J and clone size come from that table. The table has about 230,000 clones, around nine tenths seen once. Sequenced input: PBMCs or T cells enriched from blood (not recorded which). This sequence was found in a woman under 40 who had been exposed to COVID-19.

This chain's CDR3 is CASSRLGRGSDGYTF. The CDR3 DNA follows: TGTGCCAGCTCCCGTCTGGGCAGGGGCAGCGATGGCTACACCTTC. The V gene is TRBV6-5, the J gene TRBJ1-2; D perhaps matches TRBD1 (6 bases). Between the trimmed V and J ends, which lost 8 bases and 6 bases, there was a span of 22 bases. This CDR3 has 15 residues. Germline assignment: CDR1 MNHEY and CDR2 SVGAGI.